This T cell receptor (beta chain) is from a study of shared clonotypes between healthy human individuals. V was cut by 4 bases and J by 8 bases, with 11 bases left in between. The germline V gene encodes CDR1 SQVTM and CDR2 ANQGSEA. The CDR3 totals 12 residues. Turning to this clone: Antigen: not known.

Produced via immunoSEQ multiplex PCR; TCRdb's table is partial and in-frame only. The sample shows roughly 1,500,000 clones, 98% of them seen only once. Study outcomes and limitations: Sampling covered blood only; tissue repertoires likely differ. For sorted subsets, rarefaction showed incomplete sequencing despite large depth.

Donors included only healthy HIV-negative adults lacking recent acute infections or vaccinations. The sequence derives from a man under 40 in good health. Sample: naive CD4+ T cells sorted from blood. Subset here: CD45RA+ positively selected. V gene TRBV29-1 combines with J gene TRBJ1-4, with unresolved D. Written as DNA, the CDR3 is TGCAGCGTTGCACTGGTGGGGGAAAAACTGTTTTTT. Encoded protein: CSVALVGEKLFF. Together with reference TRBV29-1 and TRBJ1-4, the CDR3 gives the full variable domain: SAVISQKPSRDICQRGTSLTIQCQVDSQVTMMFWYRQQPGQSLTLIATANQGSEATYESGFVIDKFPISRPNLTFSTLTVSNMSPEDSSIYLCSVALVGEKLFFGSGTQLSVL.